This T cell receptor beta chain originates from a study of T cell clonality in common variable immunodeficiency. General observations from the study: TCRbeta clonality was increased in CVID versus healthy controls. In common variable immunodeficiency, TCR beta chains reportedly carried fewer deletions and N-nucleotide insertions. CVID patient heterogeneity limited repertoire-clinical complication correlations.

Method: immunoSEQ multiplex PCR; TCRdb's copy keeps in-frame clones and lacks some. Recorded here are about 35,000 clones, none singletons. Germline V gives CDR1 DFQATT, CDR2 SNEGSKA (reference sequence). CDR3 length: 13 residues. The sample holds a few counts of this clone. Its antigen remains unknown. The read terminates 3 residues before the CDR3 end, so the remaining end is supplied by the germline J gene. This TCR derives from a person between 18 and 69 years old in good health. Sequenced input: peripheral blood mononuclear cells. V gene TRBV20-1 combines with J gene TRBJ2-3, with 13 bases lining up with TRBD2. The CDR3 bases that were read are TGCAGTGCTAGCACTAGCGGGGGGGAGACG. This sequence encodes CSASTSGGET. The whole CDR3 is CSASTSGGETQYF.